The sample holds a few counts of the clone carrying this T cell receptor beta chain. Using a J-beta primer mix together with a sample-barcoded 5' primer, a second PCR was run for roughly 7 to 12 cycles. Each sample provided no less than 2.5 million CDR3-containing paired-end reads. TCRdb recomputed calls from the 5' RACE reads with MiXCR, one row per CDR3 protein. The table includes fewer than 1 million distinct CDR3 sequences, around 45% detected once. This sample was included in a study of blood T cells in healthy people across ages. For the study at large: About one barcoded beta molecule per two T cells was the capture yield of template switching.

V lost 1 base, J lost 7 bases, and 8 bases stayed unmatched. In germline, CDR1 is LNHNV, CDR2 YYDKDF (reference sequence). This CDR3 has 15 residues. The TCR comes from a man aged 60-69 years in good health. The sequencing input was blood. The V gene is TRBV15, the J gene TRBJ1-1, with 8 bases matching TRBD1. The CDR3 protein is CATSRVGRGRVEAFF. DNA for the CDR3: TGTGCCACCAGCAGAGTTGGCAGGGGGCGTGTTGAAGCTTTCTTT.